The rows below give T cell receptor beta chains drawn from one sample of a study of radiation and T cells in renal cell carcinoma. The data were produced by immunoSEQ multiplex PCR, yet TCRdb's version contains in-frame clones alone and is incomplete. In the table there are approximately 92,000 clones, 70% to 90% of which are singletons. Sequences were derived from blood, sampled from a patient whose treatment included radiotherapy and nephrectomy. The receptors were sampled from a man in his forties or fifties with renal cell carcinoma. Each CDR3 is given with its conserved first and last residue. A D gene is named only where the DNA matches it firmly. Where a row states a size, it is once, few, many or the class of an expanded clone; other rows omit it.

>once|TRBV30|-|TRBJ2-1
TGTGCCTGGATACCAGGGCTGGGGAATGAGCAGTTCTTC
CAWIPGLGNEQFF
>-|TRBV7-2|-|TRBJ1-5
TGTGCCAGCAGCTATCCGGGATCGGTCGGCAATCAGCCCCAGCATTTT
CASSYPGSVGNQPQHF
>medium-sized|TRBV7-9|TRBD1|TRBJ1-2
TGTGCCAGCAGCTTGAACAGGGGGCCCGTGGATGGCTACACCTTC
CASSLNRGPVDGYTF
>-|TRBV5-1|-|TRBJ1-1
TGCGCCAGCAGCTTGCAATTCTCACAGCCTAACACTGAAGCTTTCTTT
CASSLQFSQPNTEAFF
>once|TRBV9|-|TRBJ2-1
TGTGCCAGCAGCCCAATAGGAGGGGGTGAGCAGTTCTTC
CASSPIGGGEQFF
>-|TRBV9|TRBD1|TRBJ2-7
TGTGCCAGCAGCGTAGGGCAGGGGGTCTACGAGCAGTACTTC
CASSVGQGVYEQYF
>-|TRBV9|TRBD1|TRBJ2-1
TGTGCCAGCAGCCGGGACAGTTACAATGAGCAGTTCTTC
CASSRDSYNEQFF
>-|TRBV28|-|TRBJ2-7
TGTGCCAGCAGTTTTTTGGGTGTGAGCTCCTACGAGCAGTACTTC
CASSFLGVSSYEQYF
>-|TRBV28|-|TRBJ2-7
TGTGCCAGCAGGGTTCCCTCCTACGAGCAGTACTTC
CASRVPSYEQYF
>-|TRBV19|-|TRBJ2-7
TGTGCCAGTAGCCGACTAAGCGCGCCTTCCTACGAGCAGTACTTC
CASSRLSAPSYEQYF
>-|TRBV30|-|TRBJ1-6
TGTGCCTGGAGTGTAATGGACCCAAGCAATTCACCCCTCCACTTT
CAWSVMDPSNSPLHF
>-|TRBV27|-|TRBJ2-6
TGTGCCAGTTACAGCTCTGGGGCCAACGTCCTGACTTTC
CASYSSGANVLTF
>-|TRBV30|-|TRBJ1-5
TGTGCCTGGAGTCTTGACAGTAGCAATCAGCCCCAGCATTTT
CAWSLDSSNQPQHF
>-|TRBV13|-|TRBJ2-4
TGTGCCAGCAGCTTAGTGGCCGGGATGTTGGCCAAAAACATTCAGTACTTC
CASSLVAGMLAKNIQYF
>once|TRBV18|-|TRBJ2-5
TGTGCCAGCTCACCATCTCTAGGATATCAAGAGACCCAGTACTTC
CASSPSLGYQETQYF
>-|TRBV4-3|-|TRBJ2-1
TGCGCCAGCAGCCAAGGCAGGAGCAATGAGCAGTTCTTC
CASSQGRSNEQFF
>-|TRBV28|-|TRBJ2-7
TGTGCCAGCAGTTCTCATGACGGGAGCGAGCAGTACTTC
CASSSHDGSEQYF
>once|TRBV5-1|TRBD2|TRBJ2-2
TGCGCCAGCACCCCCGGGGTAGCGGGGACCGGGGAGCTGTTTTTT
CASTPGVAGTGELFF
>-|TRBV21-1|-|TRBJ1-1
TGTGCCAGCAGCGCGAAGGGACCGATGAACACTGAAGCTTTCTTT
CASSAKGPMNTEAFF
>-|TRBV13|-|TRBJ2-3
TGTGCCAGCAGCGCCGTGGGTCCGGATACGCAGTATTTT
CASSAVGPDTQYF
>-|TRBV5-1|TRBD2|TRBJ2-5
TGCGCCAGCAGCTTTTCACTAGCGGGAGAGACCCAGTACTTC
CASSFSLAGETQYF
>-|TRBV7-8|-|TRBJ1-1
TGTGCCAGCAGTTTCCTACCGGGGGCGGTGGCTGAAGCTTTCTTT
CASSFLPGAVAEAFF
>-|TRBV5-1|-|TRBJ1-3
TGCGCCAGCAGCTTGTACGCGGGATCCAACACCATATATTTT
CASSLYAGSNTIYF
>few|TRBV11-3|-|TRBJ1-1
TGTGCCAGCAGCTTAGACGGGATGAACACTGAAGCTTTCTTT
CASSLDGMNTEAFF
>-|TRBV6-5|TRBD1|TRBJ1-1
TGTGCCAGCAGCAGACAAACAGGGGGCGTCACTGAAGCTTTCTTT
CASSRQTGGVTEAFF
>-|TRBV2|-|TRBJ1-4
TGTGCCAGCGCACAGGAGCTCTGGGAAAAACTGTTTTTT
CASAQELWEKLFF
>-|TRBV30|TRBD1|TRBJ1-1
TGTGCCTGGAGAGGACAGGGAGGGACTGAAGCTTTCTTT
CAWRGQGGTEAFF
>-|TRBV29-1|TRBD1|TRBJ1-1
TGCAGCGCCCACCAGGGGGTGCCCTTGAACACTGAAGCTTTCTTT
CSAHQGVPLNTEAFF
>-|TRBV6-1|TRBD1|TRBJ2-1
TGTGCCAGCAGTGTAACCACGACAGGGGGATGGCAGTTCTTC
CASSVTTTGGWQFF
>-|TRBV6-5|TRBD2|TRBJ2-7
TGTGCCAGCAGTCAAAATAGCGGGGCCCCCTACGAGCAGTACTTC
CASSQNSGAPYEQYF
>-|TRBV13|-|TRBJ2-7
TGTGCCAGCAGCTTAACCCGGGCCACCTACGAGCAGTACTTC
CASSLTRATYEQYF
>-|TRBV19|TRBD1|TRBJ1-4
TGTGCCAGTAGTGTGCACAGGGGGGCGACTAATGAAAAACTGTTTTTT
CASSVHRGATNEKLFF
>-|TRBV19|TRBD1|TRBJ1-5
TGTGCCAGTAGTATAAGGGGACAGGTTGATCAGCCCCAGCATTTT
CASSIRGQVDQPQHF
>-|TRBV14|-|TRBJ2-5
TGTGCCAGCGGCCCAGTGGGGCAACAAGAGACCCAGTACTTC
CASGPVGQQETQYF
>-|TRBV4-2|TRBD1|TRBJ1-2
TGTGCCAGCAGCCAAGGTGAGGGGGCAGTCTATGGCTACACCTTC
CASSQGEGAVYGYTF
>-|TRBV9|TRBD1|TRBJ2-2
TGTGCCAGCAGCGAACAGGGGGCTAGGACCGGGGAGCTGTTTTTT
CASSEQGARTGELFF
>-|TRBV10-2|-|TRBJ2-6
TGCGCCAGCAGTGGGAGCTCTGGGGCCAACGTCCTGACTTTC
CASSGSSGANVLTF
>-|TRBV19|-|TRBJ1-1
TGTGCCAGTAGTATGTTCCCCCAGAACACTGAAGCTTTCTTT
CASSMFPQNTEAFF
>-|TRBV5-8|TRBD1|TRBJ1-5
TGTGCCAGCAGCCCCGGACAGGGGGTCGGTCAGCCCCAGCATTTT
CASSPGQGVGQPQHF
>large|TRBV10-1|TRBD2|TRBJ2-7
TGCGCCAGCAGTGAATTAACTAGCGGGGGCCACAAGTCCTACGAGCAGTACTTC
CASSELTSGGHKSYEQYF
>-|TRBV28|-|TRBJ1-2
TGTGCCAGCAGCTCCCCTAGCAGGAACTATGGCTACACCTTC
CASSSPSRNYGYTF
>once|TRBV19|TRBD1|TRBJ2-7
TGTGCCAGTCGGGGGAGGGGGACAGGGGTCCGCGAGCAGTACTTC
CASRGRGTGVREQYF
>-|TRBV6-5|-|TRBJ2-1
TGTGCCAGCAGTTACTCCACCATGGGCTCCTACAATGAGCAGTTCTTC
CASSYSTMGSYNEQFF
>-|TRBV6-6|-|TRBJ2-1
TGTGCCAGCCGTGTGACGCTGCTCCCCTACAATGAGCAGTTCTTC
CASRVTLLPYNEQFF